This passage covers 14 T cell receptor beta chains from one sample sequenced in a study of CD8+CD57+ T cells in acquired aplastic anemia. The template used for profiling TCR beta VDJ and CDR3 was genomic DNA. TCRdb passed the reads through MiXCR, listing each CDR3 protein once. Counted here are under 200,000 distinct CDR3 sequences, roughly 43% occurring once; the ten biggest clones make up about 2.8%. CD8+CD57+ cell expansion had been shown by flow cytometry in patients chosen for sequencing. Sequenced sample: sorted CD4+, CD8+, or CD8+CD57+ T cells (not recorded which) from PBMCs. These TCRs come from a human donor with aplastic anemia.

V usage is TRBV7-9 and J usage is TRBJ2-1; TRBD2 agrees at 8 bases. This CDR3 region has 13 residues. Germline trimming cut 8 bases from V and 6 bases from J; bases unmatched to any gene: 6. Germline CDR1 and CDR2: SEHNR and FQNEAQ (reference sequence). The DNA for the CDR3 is TGTGCCAGCCAAGCGGGAGAGGGCAATGAGCAGTTCTTC. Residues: CASQAGEGNEQFF.

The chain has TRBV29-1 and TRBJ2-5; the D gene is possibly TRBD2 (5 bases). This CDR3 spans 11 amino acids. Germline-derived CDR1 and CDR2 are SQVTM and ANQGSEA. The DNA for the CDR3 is TGCAGTTACGGGGTTCAAGAGACCCAGTACTTC. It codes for CSYGVQETQYF. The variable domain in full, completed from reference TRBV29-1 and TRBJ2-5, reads SAVISQKPSRDICQRGTSLTIQCQVDSQVTMMFWYRQQPGQSLTLIATANQGSEATYESGFVIDKFPISRPNLTFSTLTVSNMSPEDSSIYLCSYGVQETQYFGPGTRLLVL.

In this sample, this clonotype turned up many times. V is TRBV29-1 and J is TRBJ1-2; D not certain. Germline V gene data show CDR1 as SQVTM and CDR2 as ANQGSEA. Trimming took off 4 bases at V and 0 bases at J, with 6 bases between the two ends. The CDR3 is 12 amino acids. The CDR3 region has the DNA TGCAGCGTTGGAGACCCTAACTATGGCTACACCTTC. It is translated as CSVGDPNYGYTF.

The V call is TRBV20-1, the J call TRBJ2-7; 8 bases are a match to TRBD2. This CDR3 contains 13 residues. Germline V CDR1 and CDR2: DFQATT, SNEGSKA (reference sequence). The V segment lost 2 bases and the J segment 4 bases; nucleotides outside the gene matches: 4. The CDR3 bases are TGCAGTGCTAGAACGGGGGGGGTTTACGAGCAGTACTTC. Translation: CSARTGGVYEQYF.

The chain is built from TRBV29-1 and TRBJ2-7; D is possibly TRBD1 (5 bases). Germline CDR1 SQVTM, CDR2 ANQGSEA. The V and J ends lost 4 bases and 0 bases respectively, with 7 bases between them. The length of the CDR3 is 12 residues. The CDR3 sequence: CSVGQSSYEQYF. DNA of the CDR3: TGCAGCGTTGGACAGAGCTCCTACGAGCAGTACTTC.

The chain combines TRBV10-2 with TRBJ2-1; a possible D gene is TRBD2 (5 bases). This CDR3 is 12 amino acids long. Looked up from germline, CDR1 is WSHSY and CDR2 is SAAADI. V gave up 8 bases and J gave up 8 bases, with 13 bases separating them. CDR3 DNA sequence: TGCGCCAGCTCCCTAGCCCTCGATGAGCAGTTCTTC. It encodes CASSLALDEQFF.

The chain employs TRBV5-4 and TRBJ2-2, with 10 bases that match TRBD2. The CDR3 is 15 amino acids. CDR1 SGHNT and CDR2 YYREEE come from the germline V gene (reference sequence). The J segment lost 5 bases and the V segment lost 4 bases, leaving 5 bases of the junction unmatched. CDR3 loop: CASSPQREGTGELFF. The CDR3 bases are TGTGCCAGCAGCCCTCAGCGGGAGGGGACCGGGGAGCTGTTTTTT. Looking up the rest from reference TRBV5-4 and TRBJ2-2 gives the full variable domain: ETGVTQSPTHLIKTRGQQVTLRCSSQSGHNTVSWYQQALGQGPQFIFQYYREEENGRGNFPPRFSGLQFPNYSSELNVNALELDDSALYLCASSPQREGTGELFFGEGSRLTVL.

In DNA form, the CDR3 reads TGCAGTGCTAGAGCAGGGGGTAATTCACCCCTCCACTTT. Encoded protein: CSARAGGNSPLHF. The chain recombines TRBV20-1 with TRBJ1-6; 7 bases map to TRBD1. CDR3 size: 13 residues. Per the germline V gene, CDR1 is DFQATT and CDR2 is SNEGSKA (reference sequence). The ends lost 1 base at V and 6 bases at J; junction bases unmatched: 0.

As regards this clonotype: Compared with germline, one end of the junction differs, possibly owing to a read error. The CDR3 loop is CASSLVGREYGCTF. CDR3 sequence (DNA): TGCGCCAGCAGCTTGGTGGGCAGGGAATATGGCTGCACCTTC. The J gene is TRBJ1-2, the V gene TRBV5-1, with D perhaps TRBD1 (5 bases). CDR1 is SGHRS and CDR2 is YFSETQ in the germline V gene. The CDR3 sequence is 14 residues long.

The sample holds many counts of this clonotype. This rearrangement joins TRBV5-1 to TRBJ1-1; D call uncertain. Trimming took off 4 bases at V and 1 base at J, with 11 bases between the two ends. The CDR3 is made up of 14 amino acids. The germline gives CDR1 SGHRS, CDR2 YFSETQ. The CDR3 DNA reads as TGCGCCAGCAGCCCGTCGCAAACGAACACTGAAGCTTTCTTT. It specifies CASSPSQTNTEAFF.

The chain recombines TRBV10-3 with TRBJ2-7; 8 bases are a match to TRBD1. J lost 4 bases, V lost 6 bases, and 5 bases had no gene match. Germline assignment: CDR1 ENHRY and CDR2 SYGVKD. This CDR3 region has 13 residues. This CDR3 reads CAISAGTGYEQYF. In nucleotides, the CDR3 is TGTGCCATCAGCGCCGGGACAGGTTACGAGCAGTACTTC.

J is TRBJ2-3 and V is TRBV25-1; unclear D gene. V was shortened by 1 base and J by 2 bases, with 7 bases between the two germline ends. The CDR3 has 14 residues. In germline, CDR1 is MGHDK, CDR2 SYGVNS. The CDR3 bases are TGTGCCAGCAGTGAATGGCAGGACACAGATACGCAGTATTTT. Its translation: CASSEWQDTDTQYF.

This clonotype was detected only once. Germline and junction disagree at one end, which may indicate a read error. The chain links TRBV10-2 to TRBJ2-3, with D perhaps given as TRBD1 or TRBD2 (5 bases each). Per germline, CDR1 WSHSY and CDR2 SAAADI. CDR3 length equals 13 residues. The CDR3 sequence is CASSVWDRDTQYF. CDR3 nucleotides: TGTGCCAGCAGCGTGTGGGACCGGGATACGCAGTATTTT.

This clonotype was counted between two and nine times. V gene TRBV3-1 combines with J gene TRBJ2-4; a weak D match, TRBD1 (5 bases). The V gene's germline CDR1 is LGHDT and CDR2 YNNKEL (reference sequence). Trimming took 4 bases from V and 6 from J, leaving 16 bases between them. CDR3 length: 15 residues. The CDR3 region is CASSRPQGEGNIQYF. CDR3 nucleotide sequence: TGTGCCAGCAGCCGCCCCCAGGGTGAAGGAAACATTCAGTACTTC.